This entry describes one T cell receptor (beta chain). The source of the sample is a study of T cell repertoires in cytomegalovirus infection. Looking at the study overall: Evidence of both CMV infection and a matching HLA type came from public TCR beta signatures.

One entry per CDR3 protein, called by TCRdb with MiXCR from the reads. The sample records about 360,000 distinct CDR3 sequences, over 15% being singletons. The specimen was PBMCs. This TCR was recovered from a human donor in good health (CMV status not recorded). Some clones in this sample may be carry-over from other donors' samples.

CDR3 amino acids: CAISLGRDYGYTF. CDR3 nucleotide sequence: TGTGCCATCAGCCTTGGACGGGACTATGGCTACACCTTC. The chain recombines TRBV10-3 with TRBJ1-2; D remains ambiguous. The germline V gene encodes CDR1 ENHRY and CDR2 SYGVKD. V lost 6 bases and J 3 bases, leaving 11 bases between the germline ends. The CDR3 extends over 13 amino acids.